This T cell receptor beta chain stems from a study of T-cell reconstitution after alpha-beta-depleted transplantation in children. In its sample, this clonotype was seen many times. The authors prepared the TCRbeta library with unique molecular identifiers. In TCRdb, the PCR reads were re-called with MiXCR into one record per CDR3 protein. The sample contains some 590,000 distinct CDR3 sequences, about 10% of which appear only once. CDR3 length: 15 amino acids. V lost 0 bases to trimming and J lost 3 bases, with 11 bases between them. The germline V gene encodes CDR1 SGHRS and CDR2 YFSETQ. The source is a human donor who donated a stem cell graft to a child with acute myeloid leukemia. Sequencing was performed on PBMCs from the stem cell graft donor, taken from the stem cell graft. The chain joins TRBV5-1 to TRBJ2-3; D gene uncertain. The CDR3 region is CASSLVGVTTDTQYF. The CDR3 region has the DNA TGCGCCAGCAGCTTGGTTGGAGTGACGACAGATACGCAGTATTTT. The variable domain in full, completed from reference TRBV5-1 and TRBJ2-3, reads KAGVTQTPRYLIKTRGQQVTLSCSPISGHRSVSWYQQTPGQGLQFLFEYFSETQRNKGNFPGRFSGRQFSNSRSEMNVSTLELGDSALYLCASSLVGVTTDTQYFGPGTRLTVL.